Below are 10 T cell receptor beta chains sequenced from a single sample in a study of CD8 T cells in ankylosing spondylitis. Each CDR3 protein is one row after TCRdb ran MiXCR on the 5' RACE reads. The sample contains some 150,000 distinct CDR3 sequences, more than 9.5% of which appear only once. What was sequenced was blood, either unsorted or a sorted T cell fraction (not recorded which). These TCRs come from a female donor with ankylosing spondylitis or in good health (not recorded which).

This clonotype was picked up many times. The chain links TRBV5-1 to TRBJ1-4; D is possibly TRBD1 (5 bases). This CDR3 comprises 14 residues. Trimming took 3 bases from V and 2 from J, leaving 8 bases between them. Germline CDR1 SGHRS, CDR2 YFSETQ. The CDR3 DNA reads TGCGCCAGCAGCTCGGGACGGACTAATGAAAAACTGTTTTTT. Residues: CASSSGRTNEKLFF.

This clonotype has at least ten counts. The chain joins TRBV6-5 to TRBJ2-7; TRBD1 aligns across 8 bases. The CDR3 is 16 residues long. The germline V gene encodes CDR1 MNHEY and CDR2 SVGAGI. Losses at the gene ends were 0 bases for V and 0 bases for J; bases not matched to a gene: 4. CDR3 residues: CASSYSTGALSYEQYF. CDR3 nucleotide sequence: TGTGCCAGCAGTTACTCGACAGGGGCCCTCTCCTACGAGCAGTACTTC.

This clonotype has ten or more counts. The chain recombines TRBV24-1 with TRBJ2-5, with 10 bases fitting TRBD2. CDR3 length: 15 residues. Germline loops: CDR1 KGHDR, CDR2 SFDVKD. The V gene end was trimmed by 3 bases and the J gene end by 3 bases; junction bases not matched to a gene: 3. This CDR3 is CATSDPGLAEETQYF. For the CDR3, the DNA is TGTGCCACCAGTGATCCCGGACTAGCGGAAGAGACCCAGTACTTC.

The rearrangement uses TRBV2 and TRBJ1-1, with D uncertain. The CDR3 has 13 amino acids. The germline V gene encodes CDR1 SNHLY and CDR2 FYNNEI. V was trimmed by 5 bases and J by 3 bases, leaving 10 bases between them. CDR3 DNA sequence: TGTGCCAGCAGTTTCGGCCTAGACACTGAAGCTTTCTTT. This codes for CASSFGLDTEAFF.

There are many counts of this clonotype. The chain carries TRBV29-1 and TRBJ2-1, with 10 bases lining up with TRBD2. The CDR3 is 13 residues long. J lost 1 base, V lost 6 bases, and 0 bases had no gene match. The germline V gene encodes CDR1 SQVTM and CDR2 ANQGSEA. The CDR3 DNA follows: TGCAGCGTACTAGCGGGATCCTACAATGAGCAGTTCTTC. Translation gives CSVLAGSYNEQFF.

The table lists this clonotype with many counts. V is TRBV29-1 and J is TRBJ2-6; D unresolved. Trimming stripped 5 bases from V and 0 bases from J, with 8 bases between. This CDR3 spans 14 amino acids. Looked up from germline, CDR1 is SQVTM and CDR2 is ANQGSEA. The CDR3 spells CSVKLSSGANVLTF. The CDR3 coding sequence is TGCAGCGTTAAGCTGAGCTCTGGGGCCAACGTCCTGACTTTC.

This clonotype showed up many times. V and J are TRBV20-1 and TRBJ2-1; 7 bases match TRBD1. V gave up 5 bases and J gave up 7 bases; unmatched junction bases: 8. This CDR3 has 13 amino acids. Germline V gene lookup returns CDR1 DFQATT and CDR2 SNEGSKA (reference sequence). The CDR3 region is CSAHTSGGNEQFF. CDR3 sequence (DNA): TGCAGTGCTCATACCTCAGGGGGAAATGAGCAGTTCTTC.

This clonotype was seen many times. The V call is TRBV7-2, the J call TRBJ1-3; TRBD1 aligns across 10 bases. Germline CDR1 SGHTA, CDR2 FQGNSA. The CDR3 is 17 residues long. Germline trimming cut 1 base from V and 3 bases from J; bases unmatched to any gene: 6. CDR3 DNA sequence: TGTGCCAGCAGCTTAGTACGGGACAGGGGAATTGGAAACACCATATATTTT. It is translated as CASSLVRDRGIGNTIYF.

This clonotype was observed many times. CDR3 amino acids: CSVRGLAGLNEQFF. The DNA of the CDR3 is TGCAGTGTCAGAGGGCTAGCGGGCCTCAATGAGCAGTTCTTC. V usage is TRBV20-1 and J usage is TRBJ2-1; TRBD2 matches at 8 bases. Germline CDR1 DFQATT, CDR2 SNEGSKA (reference sequence). The CDR3 has 14 residues. V dropped 7 bases and J dropped 6; count of bases not matched to a gene: 11.

V and J are TRBV19 and TRBJ2-7, with 7 bases aligning to TRBD1. CDR1 is LNHDA, CDR2 SQIVND, per germline (reference sequence). J lost 2 bases, V lost 7 bases, and 8 bases had no gene match. This CDR3 is built from 14 residues. The chain's CDR3 is CASNDGQEPYEQYF. CDR3 sequence (DNA): TGTGCCAGTAATGACGGACAGGAGCCCTACGAGCAGTACTTC. The complete variable domain, with remaining parts taken from reference TRBV19 and TRBJ2-7, reads DGGITQSPKYLFRKEGQNVTLSCEQNLNHDAMYWYRQDPGQGLRLIYYSQIVNDFQKGDIAEGYSVSREKKESFPLTVTSAQKNPTAFYLCASNDGQEPYEQYFGPGTRLTVT.